This is a list of T cell receptor beta chains from one sample in a study of primary melanoma T cells and metastatic recurrence. This table comes from immunoSEQ multiplex PCR, and its TCRdb copy is limited to in-frame clones, with some not included. The table has a few hundred clones, approximately 78% seen once. The sample was melanoma tumor tissue. The source is a human donor with melanoma. The CDR3 runs from the conserved cysteine through the conserved F or W. The D gene is left open where the match is weak. Size is omitted from some rows. Given values are once, few, many or a class for expanded clones.

d_gene: NA; abundance: NA; v_gene: TRBV5-1; j_gene: TRBJ1-1; CDR3aa: CASSFGSYGDTEAFF; CDR3nt: TGCGCCAGCAGCTTCGGCTCATACGGGGACACTGAAGCTTTCTTT
d_gene: NA; abundance: NA; v_gene: TRBV30; j_gene: TRBJ1-3; CDR3aa: CAWKKSGNTIYF; CDR3nt: TGTGCCTGGAAGAAGTCTGGAAACACCATATATTTT
d_gene: NA; abundance: NA; v_gene: TRBV19; j_gene: TRBJ1-2; CDR3aa: CASRGRQETYGYTF; CDR3nt: TGTGCCAGTAGGGGAAGACAGGAGACCTATGGCTACACCTTC
d_gene: NA; abundance: NA; v_gene: TRBV11-3; j_gene: TRBJ2-3; CDR3aa: CASSLGRAGSRTDTQYF; CDR3nt: TGTGCCAGCAGCTTAGGTCGGGCAGGGAGTAGGACAGATACGCAGTATTTT
d_gene: TRBD2; abundance: NA; v_gene: TRBV11-3; j_gene: TRBJ2-3; CDR3aa: CASSSNLAGATDTQYF; CDR3nt: TGTGCCAGCAGCTCAAACCTAGCGGGGGCCACAGATACGCAGTATTTT
d_gene: TRBD1; abundance: NA; v_gene: TRBV11-3; j_gene: TRBJ2-2; CDR3aa: CASSLRQGGITGELFF; CDR3nt: TGTGCCAGCAGCCTCCGACAGGGGGGTATCACCGGGGAGCTGTTTTTT
d_gene: NA; abundance: large; v_gene: TRBV11-3; j_gene: TRBJ1-3; CDR3aa: CASSSSTGDAGNTIYF; CDR3nt: TGTGCCAGCAGCTCCAGCACTGGGGACGCTGGAAACACCATATATTTT
d_gene: NA; abundance: NA; v_gene: TRBV11-3; j_gene: TRBJ1-5; CDR3aa: CASSLGGTNNQPQHF; CDR3nt: TGTGCCAGCAGCTTAGGGGGGACAAACAATCAGCCCCAGCATTTT